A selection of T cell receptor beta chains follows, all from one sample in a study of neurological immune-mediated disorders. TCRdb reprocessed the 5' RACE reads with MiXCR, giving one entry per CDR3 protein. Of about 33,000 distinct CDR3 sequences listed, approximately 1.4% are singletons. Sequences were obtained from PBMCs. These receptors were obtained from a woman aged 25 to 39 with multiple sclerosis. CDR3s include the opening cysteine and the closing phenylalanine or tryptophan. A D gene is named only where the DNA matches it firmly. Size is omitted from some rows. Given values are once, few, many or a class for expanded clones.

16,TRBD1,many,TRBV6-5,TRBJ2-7,CASSYGEGQGMYEQYF,TGTGCCAGCAGTTACGGGGAAGGACAGGGGATGTACGAGCAGTACTTC
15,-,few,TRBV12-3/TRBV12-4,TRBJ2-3,CASSLFGGKTDTQYF,TGTGCCAGCAGTTTATTTGGGGGGAAGACAGATACGCAGTATTTT
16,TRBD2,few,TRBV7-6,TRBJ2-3,CASSLRATSGADTQYF,TGTGCCAGCAGCTTAAGGGCAACTAGCGGGGCAGATACGCAGTATTTT
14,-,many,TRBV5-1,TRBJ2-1,CASSFGGKGNEQFF,TGCGCCAGCAGCTTTGGGGGGAAGGGGAATGAGCAGTTCTTC
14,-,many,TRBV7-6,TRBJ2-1,CASSLAGQGNEQFF,TGTGCCAGCAGCTTAGCGGGCCAAGGGAATGAGCAGTTCTTC
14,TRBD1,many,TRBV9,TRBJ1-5,CASSIQGPFQPQHF,TGTGCCAGCAGCATACAGGGGCCCTTTCAGCCCCAGCATTTT
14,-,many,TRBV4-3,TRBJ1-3,CASSQVASGNTIYF,TGCGCCAGCAGCCAAGTTGCCTCTGGAAACACCATATATTTT
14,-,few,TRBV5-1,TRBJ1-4,CASSVGRYNEKLFF,TGCGCCAGCAGTGTAGGACGGTATAATGAAAAACTGTTTTTT
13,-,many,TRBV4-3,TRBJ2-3,CASSPLRGDTQYF,TGCGCCAGCAGCCCCCTTCGAGGGGATACGCAGTATTTT
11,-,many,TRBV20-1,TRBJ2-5,CSAPYQETQYF,TGCAGTGCTCCGTACCAAGAGACCCAGTACTTC
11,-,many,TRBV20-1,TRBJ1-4,CSVVVNEKLFF,TGCAGTGTAGTGGTTAATGAAAAACTGTTTTTT
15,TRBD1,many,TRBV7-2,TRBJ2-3,CASSDDRGNTDTQYF,TGTGCCAGCAGCGATGACAGGGGAAACACAGATACGCAGTATTTT
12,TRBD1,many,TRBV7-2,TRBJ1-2,CASTTGGGGYTF,TGTGCCAGCACCACAGGGGGTGGAGGCTACACCTTC
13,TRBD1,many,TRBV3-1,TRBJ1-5,CASSQDRDRPSHF,TGTGCCAGCAGCCAAGATCGGGACAGGCCCTCGCATTTT
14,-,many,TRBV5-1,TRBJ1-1,CASRPGTGNTEAFF,TGCGCCAGCAGGCCCGGGACTGGGAACACTGAAGCTTTCTTT
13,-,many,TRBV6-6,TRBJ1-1,CALHGTVNTEAFF,TGTGCCCTCCATGGGACGGTGAACACTGAAGCTTTCTTT
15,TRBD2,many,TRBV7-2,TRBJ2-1,CASSLFGLAGGTRVF,TGTGCCAGCAGCTTATTCGGTCTAGCGGGGGGGACTCGGGTCTTC
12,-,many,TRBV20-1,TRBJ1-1,CSAGDTGTEAFF,TGCAGTGCTGGGGATACGGGCACTGAAGCTTTCTTT
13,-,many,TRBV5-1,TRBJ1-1,CASSLAGRPEAFF,TGCGCCAGCAGCTTGGCCGGCCGACCTGAAGCTTTCTTT
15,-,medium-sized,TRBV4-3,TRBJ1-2,CASSPSRGLRYGYTF,TGCGCCAGCAGCCCCTCGCGGGGGTTGCGGTATGGCTACACCTTC
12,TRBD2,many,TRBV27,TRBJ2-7,CASSQTSSRQYF,TGTGCCAGCAGTCAGACTAGCTCAAGGCAGTACTTC
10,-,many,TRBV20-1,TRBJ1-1,CSASRDEAFF,TGCAGTGCTAGTAGGGATGAAGCTTTCTTT
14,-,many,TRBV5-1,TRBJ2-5,CASSLAGLKETQYF,TGCGCCAGCAGCTTGGCGGGACTTAAAGAGACCCAGTACTTC
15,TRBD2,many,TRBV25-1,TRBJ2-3,CASSRTSGGGDTQYF,TGTGCCAGCAGTCGGACTAGCGGGGGAGGGGATACGCAGTATTTT
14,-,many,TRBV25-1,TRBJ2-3,CASSDVVTADTQYF,TGTGCCAGCAGTGATGTTGTCACGGCAGATACGCAGTATTTT
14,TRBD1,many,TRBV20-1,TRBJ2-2,CSAIRDSHTGELFF,TGCAGTGCTATCCGGGACAGCCACACCGGGGAGCTGTTTTTT
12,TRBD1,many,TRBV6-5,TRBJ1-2,CASYRGGYGYTF,TGTGCCAGCTACAGGGGCGGGTATGGCTACACCTTC
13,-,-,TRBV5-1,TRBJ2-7,CASSFPQSIEQYF,TGCGCCAGCAGCTTCCCCCAGTCGATCGAGCAGTACTTC
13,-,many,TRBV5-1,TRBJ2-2,CASRVSNTGELFF,TGCGCCAGCAGAGTCTCTAACACCGGGGAGCTGTTTTTT
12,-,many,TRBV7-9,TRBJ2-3,CASMGRTDTQYF,TGTGCCAGCATGGGCCGCACAGATACGCAGTATTTT
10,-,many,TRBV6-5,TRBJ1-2,CASWWNGYTF,TGTGCCAGCTGGTGGAATGGCTACACCTTC
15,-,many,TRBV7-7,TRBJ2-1,CASSFGVGPYNEQFF,TGTGCCAGCAGCTTCGGGGTTGGCCCCTACAATGAGCAGTTCTTC
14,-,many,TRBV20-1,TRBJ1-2,CSAREDGDYYGYTF,TGCAGTGCTAGAGAGGACGGGGATTACTATGGCTACACCTTC
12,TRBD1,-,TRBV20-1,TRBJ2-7,CSATGQGGEQYF,TGCAGTGCGACGGGACAGGGAGGCGAGCAGTACTTC
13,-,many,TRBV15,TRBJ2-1,CATSRADGLVRFF,TGTGCCACCAGCAGGGCCGACGGGCTTGTTAGGTTCTTC
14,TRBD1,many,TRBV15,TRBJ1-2,CATSRGGGLYGYTF,TGTGCCACCAGCAGAGGAGGGGGCCTTTATGGCTACACCTTC
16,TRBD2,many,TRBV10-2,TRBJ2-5,CASSDGLGTRRETQYF,TGCGCCAGCAGTGATGGTCTTGGGACTAGAAGAGAGACCCAGTACTTC
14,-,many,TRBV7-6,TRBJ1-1,CASSFSPGQARAFF,TGTGCCAGCAGCTTTTCGCCCGGGCAGGCTAGAGCTTTCTTT
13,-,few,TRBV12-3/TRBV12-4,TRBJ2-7,CASKTGTSYEQYF,TGTGCCAGCAAAACCGGGACCTCCTACGAGCAGTACTTC
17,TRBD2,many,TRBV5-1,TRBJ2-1,CASRGLAGASSYNEQFF,TGCGCCAGCAGGGGGCTAGCGGGGGCTTCTTCCTACAATGAGCAGTTCTTC
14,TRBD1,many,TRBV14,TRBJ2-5,CASNRTGRRETQYF,TGTGCCAGCAACCGGACAGGGAGACGAGAGACCCAGTACTTC
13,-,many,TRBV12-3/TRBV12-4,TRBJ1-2,CASSERHNYGYTF,TGTGCCAGCAGTGAGCGACATAACTATGGCTACACCTTC
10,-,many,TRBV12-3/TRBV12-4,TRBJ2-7,CASSLVEQYF,TGTGCCAGCAGTTTGGTTGAGCAGTACTTC
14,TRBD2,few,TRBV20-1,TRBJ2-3,CSASLAGGTDTQYF,TGCAGTGCTAGTTTGGCGGGGGGCACAGATACGCAGTATTTT
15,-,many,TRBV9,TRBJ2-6,CASSPLGSGANVLTF,TGTGCCAGCAGCCCCCTAGGGTCTGGGGCCAACGTCCTGACTTTC
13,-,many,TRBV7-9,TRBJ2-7,CASHLGAFSEQYF,TGTGCCAGCCATCTAGGGGCATTCTCCGAGCAGTACTTC
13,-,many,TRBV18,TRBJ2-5,CASSGKSKETQYF,TGTGCCAGCTCAGGGAAGTCTAAGGAGACCCAGTACTTC
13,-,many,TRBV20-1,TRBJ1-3,CSARAQARNTIYF,TGCAGTGCTAGAGCCCAGGCGCGAAACACCATATATTTT
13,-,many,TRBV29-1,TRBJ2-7,CSVVPRGAYEQYF,TGCAGCGTTGTGCCCAGAGGAGCCTACGAGCAGTACTTC
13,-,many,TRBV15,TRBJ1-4,CATSIRQPEKLFF,TGTGCCACCAGCATCAGACAGCCTGAAAAACTGTTTTTT
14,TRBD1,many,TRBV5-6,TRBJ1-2,CASSLPSGGSGYTF,TGTGCCAGCAGCTTGCCTTCAGGGGGCAGCGGCTACACCTTC
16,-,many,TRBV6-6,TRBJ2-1,CASGSDRDLSYNEQFF,TGTGCCAGCGGCTCCGATCGGGATCTCTCCTACAATGAGCAGTTCTTC